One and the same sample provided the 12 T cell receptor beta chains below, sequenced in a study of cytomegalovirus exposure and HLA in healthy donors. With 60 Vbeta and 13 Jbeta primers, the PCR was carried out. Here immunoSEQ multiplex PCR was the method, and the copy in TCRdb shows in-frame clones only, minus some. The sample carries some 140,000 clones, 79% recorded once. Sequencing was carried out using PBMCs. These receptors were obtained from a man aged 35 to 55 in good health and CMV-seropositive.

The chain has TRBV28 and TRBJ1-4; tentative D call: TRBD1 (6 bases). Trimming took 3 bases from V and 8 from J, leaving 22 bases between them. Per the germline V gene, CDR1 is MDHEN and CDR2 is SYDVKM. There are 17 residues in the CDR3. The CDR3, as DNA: TGTGCCAGCAGTTTGTGGGGATTGGGGGGGGCGCGGGAAAAACTGTTTTTT. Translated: CASSLWGLGGAREKLFF.

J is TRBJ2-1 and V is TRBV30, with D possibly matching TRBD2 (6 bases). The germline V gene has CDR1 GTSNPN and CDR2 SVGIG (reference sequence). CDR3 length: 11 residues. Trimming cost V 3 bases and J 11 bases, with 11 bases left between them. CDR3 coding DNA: TGTGCCTGGAGCTCCGGGACTCAGCAGTTCTTC. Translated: CAWSSGTQQFF.

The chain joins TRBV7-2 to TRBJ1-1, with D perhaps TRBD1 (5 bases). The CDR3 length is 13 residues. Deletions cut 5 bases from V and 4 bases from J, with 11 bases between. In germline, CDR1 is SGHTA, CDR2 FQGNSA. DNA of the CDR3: TGTGCCAGCAGCCTACAGGTTTCCACTGAAGCTTTCTTT. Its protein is CASSLQVSTEAFF.

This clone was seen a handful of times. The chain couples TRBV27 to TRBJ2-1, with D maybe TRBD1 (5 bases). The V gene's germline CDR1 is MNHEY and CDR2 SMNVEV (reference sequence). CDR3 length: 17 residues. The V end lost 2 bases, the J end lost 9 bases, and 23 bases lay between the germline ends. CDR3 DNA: TGTGCCAGCAGTTTAGCGGACATCTCCCATGAGTTTGTTGAGCAGTTCTTC. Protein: CASSLADISHEFVEQFF.

The chain's CDR3 is CSVVSGNTDTQYF. CDR3 bases: TGCAGCGTTGTGAGCGGGAACACAGATACGCAGTATTTT. This chain connects TRBV29-1 to TRBJ2-3, with TRBD2 matching over 7 bases. The CDR3 length is 13 residues. With 4 bases clipped from V and 2 bases from J, the junction kept 3 bases outside the gene matches. Germline-derived CDR1 and CDR2 are SQVTM and ANQGSEA.

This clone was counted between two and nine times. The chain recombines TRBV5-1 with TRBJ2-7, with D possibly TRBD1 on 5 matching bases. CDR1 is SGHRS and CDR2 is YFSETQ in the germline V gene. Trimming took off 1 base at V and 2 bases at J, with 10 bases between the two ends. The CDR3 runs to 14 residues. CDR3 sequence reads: CASSLSDIAYEQYF. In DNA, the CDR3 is TGCGCCAGCAGCTTGTCGGACATTGCCTACGAGCAGTACTTC.

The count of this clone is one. CDR3 nucleotide sequence: TGTGCCAGCAGACCGACTAGCGGAAGCTCCTACGAGCAGTACTTC. Its translation: CASRPTSGSSYEQYF. This chain links TRBV6-5 with TRBJ2-7, with 9 positions matching TRBD2. This CDR3 comprises 15 residues. Germline V gives CDR1 MNHEY, CDR2 SVGAGI. V lost 6 bases to trimming and J lost 0 bases; unmatched junction nucleotides: 6.

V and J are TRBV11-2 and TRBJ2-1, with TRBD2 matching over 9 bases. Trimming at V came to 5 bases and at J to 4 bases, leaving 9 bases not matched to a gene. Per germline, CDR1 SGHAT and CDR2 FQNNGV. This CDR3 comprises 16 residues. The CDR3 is CASSALAGVTYNEQFF. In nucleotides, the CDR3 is TGTGCCAGCAGCGCCTTAGCGGGAGTGACTTACAATGAGCAGTTCTTC. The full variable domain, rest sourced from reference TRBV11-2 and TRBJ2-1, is EAGVAQSPRYKIIEKRQSVAFWCNPISGHATLYWYQQILGQGPKLLIQFQNNGVVDDSQLPKDRFSAERLKGVDSTLKIQPAKLEDSAVYLCASSALAGVTYNEQFFGPGTRLTVL.

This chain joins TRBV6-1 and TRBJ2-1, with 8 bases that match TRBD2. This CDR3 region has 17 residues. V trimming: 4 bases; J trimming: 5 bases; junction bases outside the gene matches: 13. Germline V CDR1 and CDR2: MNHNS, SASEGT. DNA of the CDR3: TGTGCCAGCAGTGCCATCTTTGAGGCGGGAGGAGACAATGAGCAGTTCTTC. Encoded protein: CASSAIFEAGGDNEQFF.

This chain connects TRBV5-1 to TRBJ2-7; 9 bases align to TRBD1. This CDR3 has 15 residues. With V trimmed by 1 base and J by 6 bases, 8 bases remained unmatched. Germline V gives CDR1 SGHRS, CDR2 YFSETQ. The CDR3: CASSLSRTGVGEQYF. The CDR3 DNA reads TGCGCCAGCAGCTTGTCCCGGACAGGGGTGGGCGAGCAGTACTTC.

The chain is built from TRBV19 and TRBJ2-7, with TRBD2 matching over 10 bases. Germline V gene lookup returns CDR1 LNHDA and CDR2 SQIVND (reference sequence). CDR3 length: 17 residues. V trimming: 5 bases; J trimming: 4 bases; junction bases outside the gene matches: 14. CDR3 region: CASSPGLAAGKDYEQYF. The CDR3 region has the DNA TGTGCCAGTAGTCCTGGACTAGCGGCCGGAAAGGATTACGAGCAGTACTTC.

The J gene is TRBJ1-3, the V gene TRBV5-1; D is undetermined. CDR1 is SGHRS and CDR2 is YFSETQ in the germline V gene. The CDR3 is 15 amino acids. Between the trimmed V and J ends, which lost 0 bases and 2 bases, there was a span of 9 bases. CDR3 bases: TGCGCCAGCAGCTTGGCCCCAAGAGCTGGAAACACCATATATTTT. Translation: CASSLAPRAGNTIYF. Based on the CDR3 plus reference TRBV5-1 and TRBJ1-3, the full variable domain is KAGVTQTPRYLIKTRGQQVTLSCSPISGHRSVSWYQQTPGQGLQFLFEYFSETQRNKGNFPGRFSGRQFSNSRSEMNVSTLELGDSALYLCASSLAPRAGNTIYFGEGSWLTVV.